The 15 T cell receptor beta chains presented below share a single source sample, sequenced in a study of T cells expressing NK-cell markers. After re-calling the 5' RACE reads, TCRdb lists one entry per CDR3 protein, DNA absent. The ten top clones account for under 4.5%, within a sample of 500,000 or so distinct CDR3 sequences. The sample was blood T cells: a sorted CD56 or NKG2C T cell subset, CD4+ or CD8+ T cells, or bulk PBMC T cells (not recorded which). The source of these receptors is a man aged 18 to 35 in good health.

The chain carries TRBV12-3 or TRBV12-4 and TRBJ1-2; the D call from TCRdb, TRBD1, cannot be confirmed without DNA. The CDR3 has 14 amino acids. CDR3 sequence reads: CASSYDSSGYGYTF.

The rearrangement joins TRBV29-1 to TRBJ2-5; as DNA is missing, the TRBD1 call by TCRdb cannot be tested. The CDR3 length is 17 residues. The germline V gene encodes CDR1 SQVTM and CDR2 ANQGSEA. The CDR3 sequence: CSVELGGLEPYQETQYF.

V and J are TRBV4-2 and TRBJ1-5. The CDR3 covers 17 residues. Looked up from germline, CDR1 is LGHNA and CDR2 is YNFKEQ. The CDR3 loop reads CASSQEFGLGSNQPQHF.

This chain uses TRBV27 with TRBJ2-2; as DNA is missing, the TRBD1 call by TCRdb cannot be tested. The CDR3 consists of 16 residues. CDR1 MNHEY and CDR2 SMNVEV come from the germline V gene (reference sequence). The CDR3 spells CASSLDRGANTGELFF.

The gene calls are TRBV20-1 and TRBJ2-1; TCRdb picks TRBD1, but there is no DNA to check that call. The length of the CDR3 is 14 residues. Per germline, CDR1 DFQATT and CDR2 SNEGSKA (reference sequence). The chain's CDR3 is CSCRRPGQYNEQFF.

The chain couples TRBV20-1 to TRBJ2-4; as DNA is missing, the TRBD2 call by TCRdb cannot be tested. Germline V gene data show CDR1 as DFQATT and CDR2 as SNEGSKA (reference sequence). This CDR3 contains 21 residues. CDR3 in amino acids: CSAIPKKTGTSGNIVKNIQYF.

V is TRBV12-3 or TRBV12-4 and J is TRBJ2-3; the TCRdb call, TRBD2, lacks DNA for checking. CDR3 length equals 14 residues. The CDR3 loop is CASSLSAGTDTQYF.

The chain combines TRBV12-3 or TRBV12-4 with TRBJ1-5; checking the TCRdb D call of TRBD1 is not possible without DNA. CDR3 length equals 17 residues. CDR3 sequence: CASSLAGTGGGNQPQHF.

The chain is built from TRBV20-1 and TRBJ2-1; TCRdb proposes TRBD1, but this gene call is untestable without DNA. This CDR3 spans 19 amino acids. Per the germline V gene, CDR1 is DFQATT and CDR2 is SNEGSKA (reference sequence). The chain's CDR3 is CSARDSRPRGNYAYNEQFF.

The chain combines TRBV4-3 with TRBJ2-1. This CDR3 has 14 amino acids. Per germline, CDR1 LGHNA and CDR2 YSLEER. The CDR3 loop is CASSQEWAGWEQFF.

The rearrangement joins TRBV3-1 to TRBJ2-3; the D call of TRBD2 rests on TCRdb alone, since no DNA is present to check it. The CDR3 has 19 amino acids. Germline CDR1 and CDR2: LGHDT and YNNKEL (reference sequence). The CDR3 here is CASNLQGLAGDAGTDTQYF.

The chain recombines TRBV12-3 or TRBV12-4 with TRBJ2-3; TCRdb designates TRBD1, a call that cannot be tested without DNA. The CDR3 length is 16 residues. This CDR3 reads CASSRQGPRNTDTQYF.

This chain connects TRBV11-2 to TRBJ2-7. Germline V CDR1 and CDR2: SGHAT, FQNNGV. The CDR3 is 13 amino acids. The CDR3 here is CASSLPGPTGQYF.

This chain joins TRBV20-1 and TRBJ2-3. CDR3 length: 14 residues. Germline V gene sequence: CDR1 DFQATT, CDR2 SNEGSKA (reference sequence). The CDR3 loop is CSARPVTSTDTQYF.

The chain joins TRBV9 to TRBJ1-5; TCRdb names TRBD1, which stays unverified in the absence of DNA. The CDR3 covers 17 residues. Germline CDR1 and CDR2: SGDLS and YYNGEE. CDR3 region: CASSVGTGGGSNQPQHF.